These 29 T cell receptor beta chains were all obtained from the same sample, sequenced in a study of T cells in Graves' hyperthyroidism and ophthalmopathy. Amplified regions were TCR beta CDR3 sequences from RNA transcripts. Initially, a first-round RT-PCR of the TCR CDR3 employed the HTBI primer set. One entry per CDR3 protein, called by TCRdb with MiXCR from the multiplex PCR reads. The sample contains more than 550,000 distinct CDR3 sequences, around a sixth of which appear only once. Sequencing used blood. The source of these receptors is a woman aged 45 to 65 with Graves' hyperthyroidism that later progressed to Graves' ophthalmopathy.

The V gene is TRBV5-1, the J gene TRBJ2-1; D remains unclear. The germline V gene encodes CDR1 SGHRS and CDR2 YFSETQ. V was clipped by 3 bases and J by 4 bases, with 17 bases between them. The CDR3 loop spans 16 amino acids. CDR3 sequence reads: CASSSAGPMGYNEQFF. The CDR3, as DNA: TGCGCCAGCAGCTCCGCCGGGCCCATGGGGTACAATGAGCAGTTCTTC.

This clonotype was seen only a few times. This sequence joins TRBV12-3 or TRBV12-4 and TRBJ2-2; 7 bases are shared with TRBD1. The CDR3 runs to 17 residues. V trimming: 2 bases; J trimming: 1 base; junction bases outside the gene matches: 7. CDR3: CASSLSVGQMNTGELFF. Written as DNA, the CDR3 is TGTGCCAGCAGTTTATCGGTGGGACAGATGAACACCGGGGAGCTGTTTTTT.

This clonotype occurred many times. The chain carries TRBV5-6 and TRBJ2-7, with a possible D match to TRBD1 (6 bases). Germline CDR1 is SGHDT and CDR2 is YYEEEE. V was shortened by 1 base and J by 2 bases, with 10 bases between the two germline ends. The CDR3 length is 14 residues. The CDR3 coding sequence is TGTGCCAGCAGCTTGCCAGGGGCGACCTACGAGCAGTACTTC. It translates to CASSLPGATYEQYF.

This clonotype was detected a few times. The V call is TRBV29-1, the J call TRBJ1-1; no definite D call. Deletions cut 5 bases from V and 1 base from J, with 8 bases between. Germline V CDR1 and CDR2: SQVTM, ANQGSEA. The CDR3 is 12 amino acids. CDR3 bases: TGCAGCGTTTTCGATGCGAACACTGAAGCTTTCTTT. Its translation: CSVFDANTEAFF.

This clonotype occurred a few times. The chain has TRBV9 and TRBJ1-1; TRBD1 matches 7 bases. Germline V CDR1 and CDR2: SGDLS, YYNGEE. The V segment lost 0 bases and the J segment 12 bases; nucleotides outside the gene matches: 14. The CDR3 is 15 amino acids. As DNA, the CDR3 is TGTGCCAGCAGCGTAGCTCCCAACAGACAGGGAAGTACTTTCTTT. Translation gives CASSVAPNRQGSTFF.

The chain links TRBV29-1 to TRBJ2-5; the match to TRBD2 covers 11 bases. The CDR3 has 15 amino acids. The germline gives CDR1 SQVTM, CDR2 ANQGSEA. J was trimmed by 3 bases and V by 7 bases; bases with no gene match: 10. CDR3 coding DNA: TGCAGCGGGGAACTAGCGGGGGACCTAAAAGAGACCCAGTACTTC. It specifies CSGELAGDLKETQYF.

This clonotype showed up many times. This sequence joins TRBV11-2 and TRBJ2-1, with a weak D call TRBD1 (7 bases). V was cut by 5 bases and J by 0 bases, with 17 bases left in between. The V gene's germline CDR1 is SGHAT and CDR2 FQNNGV. The CDR3 has 17 residues. In nucleotides, the CDR3 is TGTGCCAGCAGCCCGGGGGCAGGGGGTAACTCCTACAATGAGCAGTTCTTC. It translates to CASSPGAGGNSYNEQFF.

This rearrangement joins TRBV5-1 to TRBJ1-4; tentative D call: TRBD1 (6 bases). From germline, CDR1 is SGHRS and CDR2 YFSETQ. V lost 4 bases and J lost 3, with 13 bases in between. The CDR3 runs 15 residues. The CDR3, as DNA: TGCGCCAGCAGCGTCGACGGACAGCCTAATGAAAAACTGTTTTTT. This gives the protein CASSVDGQPNEKLFF.

On this clonotype itself: A much larger clone lies one base from this, so it may be a read error. This chain connects TRBV3-1 to TRBJ1-5; possible D gene TRBD1, 5 bases. The CDR3 is 15 residues long. Germline V gene lookup returns CDR1 LGHDT and CDR2 YNNKEL (reference sequence). This CDR3 reads CASSPNGGSNQSQHF. The CDR3 bases are TGTGCCAGCAGCCCCAACGGGGGAAGCAATCAGTCCCAGCATTTT.

The sample holds a few counts of this clonotype. V and J are TRBV29-1 and TRBJ1-1; weak D call: TRBD1 (5 bases). V was shortened by 6 bases and J by 4 bases, with 18 bases between the two germline ends. The germline V gene has CDR1 SQVTM and CDR2 ANQGSEA. CDR3 length: 14 residues. CDR3 sequence (DNA): TGCAGCGTAACTACAGGTAATTGGGGCACTGAAGCTTTCTTT. Its protein product is CSVTTGNWGTEAFF.

V gene TRBV28 combines with J gene TRBJ2-2; D not resolved. This CDR3 has 13 amino acids. Trimming removed 3 bases from V and 7 bases from J, with 9 bases in between. In germline, CDR1 is MDHEN, CDR2 SYDVKM. CDR3 protein: CASSFRVSGELFF. DNA for the CDR3: TGTGCCAGCAGTTTCCGGGTGAGCGGGGAGCTGTTTTTT.

This clonotype has just a few counts. V gene TRBV19 combines with J gene TRBJ2-7, with 11 bases identical to TRBD2. CDR3 length: 15 amino acids. V was pared by 5 bases and J by 3 bases, with 6 bases of the junction left unmatched. Germline V gene data show CDR1 as LNHDA and CDR2 as SQIVND (reference sequence). For the CDR3, the DNA is TGTGCCAGTAGTGCCGGGACTAGCGGACTCTACGAGCAGTACTTC. Translation gives CASSAGTSGLYEQYF.

This clonotype was counted only a few times. This rearrangement joins TRBV3-1 to TRBJ1-4, with D unresolved. The CDR3 is 16 residues long. Per germline, CDR1 LGHDT and CDR2 YNNKEL (reference sequence). V lost 4 bases, J lost 11 bases, and 23 bases lay in between. The CDR3 protein is CASSPPPTAPVGKLFF. The CDR3 nucleotides read TGTGCCAGCAGCCCCCCCCCCACAGCCCCTGTTGGGAAACTGTTTTTT.

The rearrangement links TRBV19 to TRBJ2-7; possibly TRBD1 for D (6 bases). The germline CDR1 and CDR2 sequences are LNHDA and SQIVND (reference sequence). CDR3 length: 13 amino acids. V lost 3 bases and J lost 3, with 9 bases in between. Here the CDR3 reads CASSMDRFYEQYF. The CDR3 DNA follows: TGTGCCAGTAGTATGGACAGATTCTACGAGCAGTACTTC.

This clonotype was recorded at least ten times. The chain has TRBV12-3 or TRBV12-4 and TRBJ2-5, with TRBD1 matching over 9 bases. V was pared by 0 bases and J by 5 bases, with 7 bases of the junction left unmatched. The CDR3 spans 16 residues. As DNA, the CDR3 is TGTGCCAGCAGTTTAGCGCTCGGACAGGGGAGGGAGACCCAGTACTTC. It yields the protein CASSLALGQGRETQYF.

This clonotype was observed at least ten times. The chain is built from TRBV11-2 and TRBJ1-1; D gene ambiguous. CDR3 size: 14 residues. Trimming took off 5 bases at V and 4 bases at J, with 14 bases between the two ends. The germline gives CDR1 SGHAT, CDR2 FQNNGV. The CDR3 protein is CASSPLSWRTEAFF. DNA for the CDR3: TGTGCCAGCAGCCCCCTTTCGTGGCGCACTGAAGCTTTCTTT.

This clonotype showed up just a few times. The chain employs TRBV7-8 and TRBJ2-1, with D tentatively TRBD2 (7 bases). V lost 5 bases to trimming and J lost 10 bases, with 21 bases between them. The germline V gene has CDR1 SGHVS and CDR2 FQNEAQ. The length of the CDR3 is 15 residues. The CDR3 spells CASSRGGGPLKEQFF. CDR3 nucleotides: TGTGCCAGCAGCCGAGGGGGGGGCCCGTTGAAGGAGCAGTTCTTC.

This clonotype has a handful of counts. This chain links TRBV19 with TRBJ1-4; no reliable D call. The CDR3 contains 17 residues. Trimming removed 3 bases from V and 0 bases from J, with 14 bases in between. CDR1 and CDR2 from the germline V gene are LNHDA and SQIVND (reference sequence). CDR3 region: CASSIHHPAATNEKLFF. CDR3 bases: TGTGCCAGTAGTATTCACCATCCGGCAGCAACTAATGAAAAACTGTTTTTT.

This clonotype occurred many times. The CDR3: CASSLVRAGGYNEQFF. The CDR3 region has the DNA TGCGCCAGCAGCTTGGTGCGAGCGGGGGGTTACAATGAGCAGTTCTTC. The rearrangement uses TRBV5-1 and TRBJ2-1, with 9 bases identical to TRBD2. The ends lost 0 bases at V and 4 bases at J; junction bases unmatched: 5. This CDR3 has 16 amino acids. Germline CDR1 is SGHRS and CDR2 is YFSETQ.

This clonotype was found a few times. J is TRBJ1-5 and V is TRBV19, with D unclear. V shed 3 bases and J shed 2 bases, with 17 bases lying between them. This CDR3 comprises 17 residues. CDR1 is LNHDA, CDR2 SQIVND, per germline (reference sequence). CDR3 in DNA: TGTGCCAGTAGTATCGGGATTTTCGATACGGGCAATCAGCCCCAGCATTTT. This encodes CASSIGIFDTGNQPQHF.

With regard to this clonotype: A much larger clone differs by one base, so this may be a read error. J is TRBJ1-6 and V is TRBV28; 8 bases align to TRBD1. The CDR3 runs 14 residues. In germline, CDR1 is MDHEN, CDR2 SYDVKM. Unmatched junction bases numbered 13, after V lost 11 bases and J lost 10 bases. The DNA of the CDR3 is TGTGCCCTATCAAACGGACAGGGAGCCTCACCCCTCCACTTT. Its translation: CALSNGQGASPLHF.

This clonotype has at least ten counts. The chain employs TRBV2 and TRBJ1-5; a weak D match, TRBD1 (6 bases). From germline, CDR1 is SNHLY and CDR2 FYNNEI. The CDR3 is 12 amino acids. Trimming shortened V by 6 bases and J by 7 bases, and 10 bases separated the two germline ends. CDR3 bases: TGTGCCAGCAGGGCGACAGGACAGCCCCAGCATTTT. Translating gives CASRATGQPQHF.

The rearrangement links TRBV7-2 to TRBJ2-4, with a possible D match to TRBD1 (5 bases). Between the trimmed V and J ends, which lost 2 bases and 4 bases, there was a span of 12 bases. The germline gives CDR1 SGHTA, CDR2 FQGNSA. CDR3 size: 15 residues. The CDR3 is CASSLISREKNIQYF. CDR3 nucleotides: TGTGCCAGCAGCTTAATTTCCAGGGAAAAAAACATTCAGTACTTC.

This clonotype appeared many times. The chain carries TRBV11-2 and TRBJ1-2; the D is unclear. Germline CDR1 and CDR2: SGHAT and FQNNGV. V was cut by 5 bases and J by 4 bases, with 17 bases left in between. The CDR3 is 15 amino acids. The CDR3 coding sequence is TGTGCCAGCAGCCCAATAGGATCTACGTTCTATGGCTACACCTTC. Amino acids: CASSPIGSTFYGYTF.

On this clonotype itself: Mismatch with germline at one junction end may stem from a read error. J is TRBJ1-4 and V is TRBV7-7, with D perhaps TRBD1 (5 bases). The CDR3 covers 14 residues. Germline V gene lookup returns CDR1 SSHAT and CDR2 FNYEAQ (reference sequence). CDR3 protein: CASSSPGGFEKLFF. CDR3 in DNA: TGTGCTAGCAGCTCCCCGGGGGGGTTTGAAAAACTGTTTTTT.

This clonotype was seen a few times. The gene calls are TRBV29-1 and TRBJ2-2; perhaps TRBD1 as D (6 bases). The CDR3 is 13 amino acids. CDR1 SQVTM and CDR2 ANQGSEA come from the germline V gene. V shed 7 bases and J shed 5 bases, with 14 bases lying between them. As DNA, the CDR3 is TGCAGCGGAACCGGGACAACGACCGGGGAGCTGTTTTTT. Translated: CSGTGTTTGELFF.

This sequence joins TRBV19 and TRBJ1-5; 8 bases agree with TRBD1. J gave up 7 bases and V 0 bases, and 5 bases lay outside the gene matches. Germline CDR1 and CDR2: LNHDA and SQIVND (reference sequence). CDR3 length: 15 residues. The CDR3 protein is CASSIEPTGAQPQHF. In DNA, the CDR3 is TGTGCCAGTAGTATAGAACCGACAGGGGCGCAGCCCCAGCATTTT.

This clonotype was counted between two and nine times. The J gene is TRBJ1-2, the V gene TRBV19; the D gene is possibly TRBD1 (5 bases). The V gene's germline CDR1 is LNHDA and CDR2 SQIVND (reference sequence). CDR3 length: 15 residues. V was pared by 2 bases and J by 6 bases, with 16 bases between. This chain's CDR3 is CASSIFIDRHNGYTF. The CDR3 coding sequence is TGTGCCAGTAGTATATTTATAGACAGACATAATGGCTACACCTTC.

V gene TRBV5-1 combines with J gene TRBJ2-2; D tentatively reads TRBD1 or TRBD2 (6 bases each). The CDR3 has 15 amino acids. Germline V CDR1 and CDR2: SGHRS, YFSETQ. Trimming removed 0 bases from V and 7 bases from J, with 13 bases in between. The CDR3: CASSLAGGGYGELFF. DNA of the CDR3: TGCGCCAGCAGCTTGGCTGGAGGGGGATACGGGGAGCTGTTTTTT.